This is a list of T cell receptor beta chains from one sample in a study of CD4+ T cells in melanoma. The protocol was immunoSEQ multiplex PCR, while the TCRdb copy is restricted to in-frame clones and leaves out a portion. The repertoire includes about 140,000 clones, over 90% of them detected once, and more than 1.5% sits in the top ten. The receptors were gathered from a human donor with melanoma. The CDR3 runs from the conserved cysteine through the conserved F or W.

CDR3aa	j_gene	v_gene
CAISNAQALGEYF	TRBJ2-7	TRBV10-3
CASSLFGQGYNTEAFF	TRBJ1-1	TRBV7-9
CATSRDIHSKGDYGYTF	TRBJ1-2	TRBV15
CASSAGRSEAFF	TRBJ1-1	TRBV2
CAWSPGGNEQFF	TRBJ2-1	TRBV30
CASNQWTGINTEAFF	TRBJ1-1	TRBV5-1
CASSLAGFVDYGYTF	TRBJ1-2	TRBV5-1
CASKDRGRTDTQYF	TRBJ2-3	TRBV6-1
CASSADRYSPLHF	TRBJ1-6	TRBV19
CASSLQGSIWETQYF	TRBJ2-5	TRBV5-1
CASSLLSGGAKETQYF	TRBJ2-5	TRBV5-1